One sample yielded the 28 T cell receptor beta chains listed below, sequenced in a study of brain T cells in children with intractable seizures. The table came from immunoSEQ multiplex PCR; TCRdb's copy has only in-frame clones and leaves some out. The data hold about 340,000 clones, with 93% observed a single time. Time point in this sample: blood from clinic visit 5 months post-surgery; TSC patient then seizure free. This specimen was peripheral blood, taken roughly 5 months after surgery. The receptors derive from a boy in the first two years of life with tuberous sclerosis and intractable seizures.

The chain carries TRBV9 and TRBJ1-2, with D tentatively TRBD1 (6 bases). The CDR3 extends over 16 amino acids. Trimming left V 3 bases short and J 2 bases short, with 17 bases between. Germline V gene data show CDR1 as SGDLS and CDR2 as YYNGEE. The CDR3 here is CASSASSGTLNYGYTF. CDR3 sequence (DNA): TGTGCCAGCAGCGCTAGCTCCGGGACACTCAACTATGGCTACACCTTC.

The rearrangement uses TRBV4-1 and TRBJ1-2; D not resolved. V was shortened by 0 bases and J by 3 bases, with 8 bases between the two germline ends. Germline V gene data show CDR1 as MGHRA and CDR2 as YSYEKL. This CDR3 spans 14 amino acids. The CDR3 sequence: CASSQESVDYGYTF. DNA of the CDR3: TGCGCCAGCAGCCAAGAGTCAGTGGACTATGGCTACACCTTC.

This clone has only one observation. The chain couples TRBV14 to TRBJ2-5, with TRBD2 matching over 12 bases. This CDR3 contains 17 residues. Germline assignment: CDR1 SGHDN and CDR2 FVKESK. The V segment lost 4 bases and the J segment 5 bases; nucleotides outside the gene matches: 11. CDR3 in DNA: TGTGCCAGCAGCCCCATGATGACTAGCGGGAGTGGGGAGACCCAGTACTTC. Translation gives CASSPMMTSGSGETQYF.

The chain uses TRBV29-1 and TRBJ1-2; 9 bases map to TRBD1. CDR1 and CDR2 (germline): SQVTM, ANQGSEA. V dropped 1 base and J dropped 3; count of bases not matched to a gene: 12. The CDR3 runs 17 residues. The CDR3 is CSVEGIGQGTLDYGYTF. DNA for the CDR3: TGCAGCGTTGAAGGGATAGGACAGGGGACTCTCGACTATGGCTACACCTTC.

V gene TRBV6-5 combines with J gene TRBJ1-4; 8 bases match TRBD1. The germline gives CDR1 MNHEY, CDR2 SVGAGI. V gave up 7 bases and J gave up 2 bases; unmatched junction bases: 6. This CDR3 spans 15 amino acids. CDR3 coding DNA: TGTGCCAGCACTGGACAGGGACTGACTAATGAAAAACTGTTTTTT. It translates to CASTGQGLTNEKLFF.

The chain couples TRBV28 to TRBJ1-2, with D uncertain. CDR3 length: 15 amino acids. Trimming took off 5 bases at V and 4 bases at J, with 17 bases between the two ends. CDR1 is MDHEN and CDR2 is SYDVKM in the germline V gene. The CDR3 reads CASSPQTGRGYGYTF. CDR3 nucleotides: TGTGCCAGCAGTCCCCAAACTGGACGGGGCTATGGCTACACCTTC.

The V call is TRBV5-1, the J call TRBJ2-7; D is ambiguous. In germline, CDR1 is SGHRS, CDR2 YFSETQ. The CDR3 is 14 amino acids. V lost 0 bases and J 2 bases, leaving 9 bases between the germline ends. The CDR3 coding sequence is TGCGCCAGCAGCTTGGTGGACGCCACCTACGAGCAGTACTTC. Encoded protein: CASSLVDATYEQYF.

The chain employs TRBV24-1 and TRBJ2-1; D is possibly TRBD2 (6 bases). This CDR3 spans 16 amino acids. Germline values: CDR1 KGHDR, CDR2 SFDVKD. The V end was cut by 0 bases, the J end by 2 bases, with 10 bases between. CDR3 loop: CATSDLQLAPYNEQFF. The CDR3 region has the DNA TGTGCCACCAGTGATTTGCAACTAGCCCCCTACAATGAGCAGTTCTTC.

This chain links TRBV5-1 with TRBJ1-1; 7 nucleotides match TRBD1. After removal of 3 bases from V and 3 bases from J, the junction contained 5 bases not matched to a gene. The CDR3 loop spans 14 amino acids. Germline V lookup: CDR1 SGHRS, CDR2 YFSETQ. The CDR3 bases are TGCGCCAGCAGCTCCGGGACAGTTTACACTGAAGCTTTCTTT. This gives the protein CASSSGTVYTEAFF.

V gene TRBV29-1 combines with J gene TRBJ2-5; TRBD2 aligns across 9 bases. The J segment lost 7 bases and the V segment lost 3 bases, leaving 9 bases of the junction unmatched. There are 14 residues in the CDR3. Germline V gene sequence: CDR1 SQVTM, CDR2 ANQGSEA. CDR3 residues: CSVEPSGNLATQYF. The DNA for the CDR3 is TGCAGCGTTGAGCCTAGCGGGAATTTAGCGACCCAGTACTTC.

The V gene is TRBV7-2, the J gene TRBJ2-3, with 8 bases matching TRBD1. The CDR3 covers 15 residues. The germline CDR1 and CDR2 sequences are SGHTA and FQGNSA. The trim removed 6 bases at V and 0 bases at J, leaving 5 bases unmatched. CDR3 region: CASSRDRYSTDTQYF. CDR3 coding DNA: TGTGCCAGCAGTCGGGACAGGTATAGCACAGATACGCAGTATTTT.

This clone showed up just once. CDR3 sequence (DNA): TGTGCCAGCAGCCAAGTCGGGTTAGGGGGTATTACCTACAATGAGCAGTTCTTC. Encoded protein: CASSQVGLGGITYNEQFF. V and J are TRBV14 and TRBJ2-1; D may be TRBD1 (6 bases). The V gene's germline CDR1 is SGHDN and CDR2 FVKESK. The length of the CDR3 is 18 residues. The V end lost 1 base, the J end lost 2 bases, and 18 bases lay between the germline ends.

This chain connects TRBV5-4 to TRBJ1-1; D unresolved. The CDR3 is made up of 13 amino acids. V was trimmed by 4 bases and J by 5 bases, leaving 12 bases between them. Germline assignment: CDR1 SGHNT and CDR2 YYREEE (reference sequence). DNA for the CDR3: TGTGCCAGCAGCACCCACGACGGGACTGAAGCTTTCTTT. It yields the protein CASSTHDGTEAFF.

The CDR3 sequence: CSASSGTTYTDTQYF. CDR3 coding DNA: TGCAGTGCTAGTTCCGGGACTACCTACACAGATACGCAGTATTTT. J is TRBJ2-3 and V is TRBV20-1; TRBD2 aligns across 7 bases. Germline V gene data show CDR1 as DFQATT and CDR2 as SNEGSKA (reference sequence). There are 15 residues in the CDR3. After removal of 3 bases from V and 2 bases from J, the junction contained 8 bases not matched to a gene.

This sequence joins TRBV5-1 and TRBJ2-5; D gene unclear. This CDR3 region has 14 residues. V was cut by 2 bases and J by 0 bases, with 8 bases left in between. Germline assignment: CDR1 SGHRS and CDR2 YFSETQ. CDR3 nucleotide sequence: TGCGCCAGCAGCTTAGTCTTGTACCAAGAGACCCAGTACTTC. Its protein is CASSLVLYQETQYF.

The chain recombines TRBV5-8 with TRBJ1-5; D not certain. V was clipped by 1 base and J by 9 bases, with 8 bases between them. The length of the CDR3 is 12 residues. Per germline, CDR1 SGHTS and CDR2 YDEGEE. This chain's CDR3 is CASSLRPGPQHF. The DNA for the CDR3 is TGTGCCAGCAGCTTGAGGCCGGGGCCCCAGCATTTT.

The J gene is TRBJ2-3, the V gene TRBV6-1; no clear D gene. The V end was cut by 2 bases, the J end by 5 bases, with 8 bases between. The CDR3 has 13 amino acids. Germline CDR1 reads MNHNS; CDR2 reads SASEGT. The CDR3 nucleotides read TGTGCCAGCAGTGAATTTGGTCTAGATACGCAGTATTTT. This translates into CASSEFGLDTQYF.

The chain carries TRBV5-4 and TRBJ2-3; the D gene is possibly TRBD1 (5 bases). Looked up from germline, CDR1 is SGHNT and CDR2 is YYREEE (reference sequence). The length of the CDR3 is 16 residues. The V gene lost 4 bases and the J gene lost 2 bases, with 17 bases spanning the gap. Written as DNA, the CDR3 is TGTGCCAGCAGCCCCGTCGACAGATTTTCCACAGATACGCAGTATTTT. Encoded protein: CASSPVDRFSTDTQYF.

The chain has TRBV12-3 or TRBV12-4 and TRBJ2-7; D unresolved. The ends were cut back, 0 bases at V and 6 bases at J, with 6 bases in the middle. The CDR3 is 12 amino acids. The CDR3 nucleotides read TGTGCCAGCAGTTTAGCGGCGTTCGAGCAGTACTTC. Amino acid sequence: CASSLAAFEQYF.

The chain combines TRBV6-5 with TRBJ2-3, with D possibly matching TRBD2 (5 bases). Germline assignment: CDR1 MNHEY and CDR2 SVGAGI. V lost 2 bases and J lost 1, with 7 bases in between. The CDR3 extends over 14 amino acids. The CDR3 loop is CASSYHGGTDTQYF. The CDR3 DNA reads as TGTGCCAGCAGTTACCACGGGGGCACAGATACGCAGTATTTT.

J is TRBJ1-2 and V is TRBV7-2; D not certain. Germline assignment: CDR1 SGHTA and CDR2 FQGNSA. Trimming stripped 5 bases from V and 2 bases from J, with 9 bases between. The CDR3 sequence is 13 residues long. The CDR3 reads CASSPDGNYGYTF. As DNA, the CDR3 is TGTGCCAGCAGCCCGGACGGGAACTATGGCTACACCTTC.

The V and J genes are TRBV19 and TRBJ2-1, with D unresolved. The CDR3 is 13 residues long. V was trimmed by 4 bases and J by 4 bases, leaving 8 bases between them. Germline V gene sequence: CDR1 LNHDA, CDR2 SQIVND (reference sequence). The CDR3 protein is CASSTVPYNEQFF. In nucleotides, the CDR3 is TGTGCCAGTAGTACCGTCCCTTACAATGAGCAGTTCTTC.

The CDR3, as DNA: TGTGCCAGTAGTATAGGGGGCCGAGAGACCCAGTACTTC. This sequence encodes CASSIGGRETQYF. The chain is built from TRBV19 and TRBJ2-5; D might be TRBD1 (5 bases). CDR3 length: 13 amino acids. Per germline, CDR1 LNHDA and CDR2 SQIVND (reference sequence). Trimming cost V 1 base and J 4 bases, with 7 bases left between them.

In the case of this clone: A junction end diverges from the germline sequence, so it may reflect a read error. The chain has TRBV23-1 and TRBJ1-6; the D gene is possibly TRBD1 (5 bases). TRBV23-1 is reported as an ORF; its role is uncertain. This CDR3 spans 16 amino acids. DNA of the CDR3: TGCGCCAGCACCCCGCCACCGGGACCGGATAATTCACCCCCCCACTTT. This encodes CASTPPPGPDNSPPHF.

The gene calls are TRBV4-2 and TRBJ1-2; TRBD1 is a possible D gene (5 bases). The length of the CDR3 is 15 residues. Germline values: CDR1 LGHNA, CDR2 YNFKEQ. V was trimmed by 0 bases and J by 4 bases, leaving 12 bases between them. Written as DNA, the CDR3 is TGTGCCAGCAGCCAAGAGGACGGGACTTCCTATGGCTACACCTTC. Its protein is CASSQEDGTSYGYTF.

This clone was counted between two and nine times. V is TRBV5-3 and J is TRBJ2-7; 8 bases map to TRBD1. TRBV5-3 is annotated as an ORF whose role is uncertain. V shed 4 bases, J shed 3 bases, and the junction held 6 bases outside the gene matches. CDR3 length equals 14 residues. The CDR3 here is CARSVNRGSYEQYF. DNA for the CDR3: TGTGCCAGAAGCGTGAACAGGGGGAGCTACGAGCAGTACTTC.

The V and J genes are TRBV29-1 and TRBJ1-1; D unresolved. Trimming stripped 6 bases from V and 0 bases from J, with 14 bases between. CDR1 SQVTM and CDR2 ANQGSEA come from the germline V gene. CDR3 length: 14 amino acids. The CDR3 region is CSVPRSGMNTEAFF. Here the CDR3 DNA reads TGCAGCGTACCTCGGTCAGGAATGAACACTGAAGCTTTCTTT.

DNA for the CDR3: TGTGCCAGTAGGAAACAGAGCTCCTACGAGCAGTACTTC. This gives the protein CASRKQSSYEQYF. This rearrangement joins TRBV19 to TRBJ2-7; no clear D gene. The V gene lost 6 bases and the J gene lost 0 bases, with 9 bases spanning the gap. The CDR3 sequence is 13 residues long. CDR1 and CDR2 (germline): LNHDA, SQIVND (reference sequence).